A single sample is the source of the 14 T cell receptor beta chains below, sequenced in a study of blood T cell repertoires in COVID-19. Generated by immunoSEQ multiplex PCR, the TCRdb table keeps only in-frame clones and is missing some. The table includes 200,000 to 250,000 clones, 86% detected once. Sequences were obtained from peripheral blood. The receptors were gathered from a woman aged 45-59 years with COVID-19, enrolled during active disease.

The chain links TRBV11-3 to TRBJ2-1, with 7 bases lining up with TRBD1. The V segment lost 0 bases and the J segment 6 bases; nucleotides outside the gene matches: 5. The CDR3 is 15 amino acids. Germline V gene sequence: CDR1 SGHNT, CDR2 YENEEA. Written as DNA, the CDR3 is TGTGCCAGCAGCTTAGAGACAGGGTCTTTCAATGAGCAGTTCTTC. Its protein is CASSLETGSFNEQFF.

The gene calls are TRBV5-1 and TRBJ2-1; no reliable D call. Trimming took off 4 bases at V and 5 bases at J, with 13 bases between the two ends. This CDR3 has 14 amino acids. Looked up from germline, CDR1 is SGHRS and CDR2 is YFSETQ. The CDR3 spells CASSLEPSDNEQFF. DNA of the CDR3: TGCGCCAGCAGCCTGGAACCCAGTGACAATGAGCAGTTCTTC. Based on the CDR3 plus reference TRBV5-1 and TRBJ2-1, the full variable domain is KAGVTQTPRYLIKTRGQQVTLSCSPISGHRSVSWYQQTPGQGLQFLFEYFSETQRNKGNFPGRFSGRQFSNSRSEMNVSTLELGDSALYLCASSLEPSDNEQFFGPGTRLTVL.

The V and J genes are TRBV19 and TRBJ2-2; tentatively, D is TRBD1 (6 bases). Deletions cut 7 bases from V and 3 bases from J, with 6 bases between. Germline loops: CDR1 LNHDA, CDR2 SQIVND (reference sequence). The CDR3 runs 12 residues. The CDR3 nucleotides are TGTGCCAGTACAGGGGACACCGGGGAGCTGTTTTTT. It is translated as CASTGDTGELFF.

The CDR3: CASSLAQGPNSPLHF. As DNA, the CDR3 is TGTGCCAGCAGCTTAGCACAGGGACCCAATTCACCCCTCCACTTT. The V gene is TRBV7-6, the J gene TRBJ1-6, with D perhaps TRBD1 (6 bases). V was trimmed by 0 bases and J by 7 bases, leaving 10 bases between them. Per germline, CDR1 SGHVS and CDR2 FNYEAQ. The CDR3 loop spans 15 amino acids.

The chain links TRBV19 to TRBJ2-2; 9 bases are a match to TRBD1. V was clipped by 8 bases and J by 3 bases; unmatched bases: 4. Germline V gene data show CDR1 as LNHDA and CDR2 as SQIVND (reference sequence). CDR3 length: 14 residues. The CDR3 sequence: CASWDRVDTGELFF. The CDR3 nucleotides read TGTGCCAGTTGGGACAGGGTGGACACCGGGGAGCTGTTTTTT. The full variable domain, rest sourced from reference TRBV19 and TRBJ2-2, is DGGITQSPKYLFRKEGQNVTLSCEQNLNHDAMYWYRQDPGQGLRLIYYSQIVNDFQKGDIAEGYSVSREKKESFPLTVTSAQKNPTAFYLCASWDRVDTGELFFGEGSRLTVL.

J is TRBJ1-1 and V is TRBV6-6; possibly TRBD1 for D (5 bases). V lost 8 bases and J lost 1, with 17 bases in between. This CDR3 has 15 residues. CDR1 is MNHNY, CDR2 SVGAGI, per germline (reference sequence). The DNA of the CDR3 is TGTGCCAGCCGACCCACCCCGGACAAGAACACTGAAGCTTTCTTT. Amino acid sequence: CASRPTPDKNTEAFF.

The V call is TRBV27, the J call TRBJ2-1; D not certain. Germline lookup yields CDR1 MNHEY and CDR2 SMNVEV (reference sequence). CDR3 length: 12 amino acids. Trimming cost V 7 bases and J 9 bases, with 13 bases left between them. The CDR3 DNA reads as TGTGCCAGCATGCAAAATCCGAGTGAGCAGTTCTTC. Residues: CASMQNPSEQFF.

In this sample, this clone turned up a few times. The chain carries TRBV9 and TRBJ1-1; TRBD1 agrees at 7 bases. Germline-derived CDR1 and CDR2 are SGDLS and YYNGEE. V dropped 4 bases and J dropped 0; count of bases not matched to a gene: 6. CDR3 length: 15 residues. The CDR3 coding sequence is TGTGCCAGCAGCCCCCGGGACAGCATGAACACTGAAGCTTTCTTT. It is translated as CASSPRDSMNTEAFF.

The gene calls are TRBV5-1 and TRBJ2-3; 15 nucleotides line up with TRBD2. Trimming removed 4 bases from V and 11 bases from J; junction bases left unmatched: 5. Germline loops: CDR1 SGHRS, CDR2 YFSETQ. The CDR3 totals 14 residues. The CDR3 DNA sequence: TGCGCCAGCAGCGGGGGACTAGCGGGGGGCTGGCAGTATTTT. Amino acid sequence: CASSGGLAGGWQYF.

The chain uses TRBV11-2 and TRBJ1-1; 11 nucleotides match TRBD1. J lost 2 bases, V lost 4 bases, and 6 bases had no gene match. Looked up from germline, CDR1 is SGHAT and CDR2 is FQNNGV. CDR3 size: 16 residues. The CDR3 nucleotides read TGTGCCAGCAGCTCCGGGACAGGGGGGGTAAACACTGAAGCTTTCTTT. Its translation is CASSSGTGGVNTEAFF.

The chain has TRBV18 and TRBJ2-3; TRBD2 matches 9 bases. J was trimmed by 4 bases and V by 3 bases; bases with no gene match: 14. This CDR3 is built from 18 residues. In germline, CDR1 is KGHSH, CDR2 LQKENI. The CDR3 region has the DNA TGTGCCAGCTCACCCGTCAGCCCGGGGACTAGCAATTCAGATACGCAGTATTTT. Translation: CASSPVSPGTSNSDTQYF. Complete variable domain (other parts from reference TRBV18 and TRBJ2-3): NAGVMQNPRHLVRRRGQEARLRCSPMKGHSHVYWYRQLPEEGLKFMVYLQKENIIDESGMPKERFSAEFPKEGPSILRIQQVVRGDSAAYFCASSPVSPGTSNSDTQYFGPGTRLTVL.

The genes are TRBV9 and TRBJ2-7; D is uncertain. The CDR3 has 14 residues. Germline V lookup: CDR1 SGDLS, CDR2 YYNGEE. Trimming took 0 bases from V and 7 from J, leaving 14 bases between them. CDR3 protein: CASSVVEASGEQYF. CDR3 DNA sequence: TGTGCCAGCAGCGTAGTCGAGGCTTCTGGGGAGCAGTACTTC.

The CDR3 DNA sequence: TGTGCCAGCTCACCAACAGGGTCACGCACAGATACGCAGTATTTT. Translating it yields CASSPTGSRTDTQYF. The chain recombines TRBV18 with TRBJ2-3; D may be TRBD1 (6 bases). V shed 2 bases and J shed 1 base, with 10 bases lying between them. Per the germline V gene, CDR1 is KGHSH and CDR2 is LQKENI. The CDR3 contains 15 residues.

V is TRBV6-6 and J is TRBJ2-7, with D tentatively TRBD2 (6 bases). Germline V gene lookup returns CDR1 MNHNY and CDR2 SVGAGI (reference sequence). The CDR3 has 13 amino acids. Trimming shortened V by 6 bases and J by 6 bases, and 15 bases separated the two germline ends. The CDR3 loop is CASRRRTGGEQYF. The CDR3 DNA reads TGTGCCAGCAGAAGACGGACCGGGGGCGAGCAGTACTTC.